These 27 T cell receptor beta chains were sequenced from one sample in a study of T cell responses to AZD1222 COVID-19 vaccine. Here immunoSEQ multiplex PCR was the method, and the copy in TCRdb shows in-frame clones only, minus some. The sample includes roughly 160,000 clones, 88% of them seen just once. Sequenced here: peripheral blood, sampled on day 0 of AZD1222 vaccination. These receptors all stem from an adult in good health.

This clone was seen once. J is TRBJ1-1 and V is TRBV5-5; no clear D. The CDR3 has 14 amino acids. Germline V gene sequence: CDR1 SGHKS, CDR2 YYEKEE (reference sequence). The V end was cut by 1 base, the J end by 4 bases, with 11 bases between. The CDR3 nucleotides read TGTGCCAGCAGCTTGACCTATTGGGTCACTGAAGCTTTCTTT. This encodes CASSLTYWVTEAFF.

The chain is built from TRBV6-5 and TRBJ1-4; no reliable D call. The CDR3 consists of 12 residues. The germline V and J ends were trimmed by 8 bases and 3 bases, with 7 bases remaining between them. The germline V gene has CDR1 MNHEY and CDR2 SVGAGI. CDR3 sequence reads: CASGRPNEKLFF. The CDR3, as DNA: TGTGCCAGCGGAAGGCCTAATGAAAAACTGTTTTTT.

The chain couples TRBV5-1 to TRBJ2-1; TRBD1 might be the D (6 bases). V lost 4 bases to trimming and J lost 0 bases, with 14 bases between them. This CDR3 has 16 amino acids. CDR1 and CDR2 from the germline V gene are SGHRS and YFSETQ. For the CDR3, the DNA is TGCGCCAGCAGCCCTCGACAGGCCAGCTCCTACAATGAGCAGTTCTTC. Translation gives CASSPRQASSYNEQFF.

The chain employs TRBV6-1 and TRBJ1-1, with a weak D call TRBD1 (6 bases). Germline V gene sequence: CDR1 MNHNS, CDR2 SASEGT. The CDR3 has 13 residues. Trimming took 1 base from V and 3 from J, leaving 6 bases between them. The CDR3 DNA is TGTGCCAGCAGTGAAGACAGGGACACTGAAGCTTTCTTT. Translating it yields CASSEDRDTEAFF.

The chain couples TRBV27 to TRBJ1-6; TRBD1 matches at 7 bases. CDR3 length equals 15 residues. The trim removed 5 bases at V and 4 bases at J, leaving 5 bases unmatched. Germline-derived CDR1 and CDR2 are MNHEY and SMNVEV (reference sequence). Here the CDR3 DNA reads TGTGCCAGCAGTAACCGACAGGGATATAATTCACCCCTCCACTTT. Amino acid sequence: CASSNRQGYNSPLHF.

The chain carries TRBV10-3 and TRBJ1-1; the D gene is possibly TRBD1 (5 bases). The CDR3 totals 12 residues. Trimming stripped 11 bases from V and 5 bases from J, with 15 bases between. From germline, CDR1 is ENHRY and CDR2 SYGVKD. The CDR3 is CASGRGRTEAFF. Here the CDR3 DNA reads TGTGCCTCAGGGAGGGGCAGGACTGAAGCTTTCTTT.

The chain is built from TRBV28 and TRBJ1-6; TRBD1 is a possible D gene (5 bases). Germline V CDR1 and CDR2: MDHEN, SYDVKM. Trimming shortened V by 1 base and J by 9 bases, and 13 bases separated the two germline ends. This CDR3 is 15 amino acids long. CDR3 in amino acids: CASSLYRGQGSPLHF. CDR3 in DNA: TGTGCCAGCAGTTTATACCGCGGGCAGGGTTCACCCCTCCACTTT.

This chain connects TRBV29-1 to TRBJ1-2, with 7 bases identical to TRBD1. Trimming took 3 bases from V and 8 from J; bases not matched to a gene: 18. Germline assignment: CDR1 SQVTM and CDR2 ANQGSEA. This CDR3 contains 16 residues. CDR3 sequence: CSVDSPLVRQGDGYTF. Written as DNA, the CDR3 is TGCAGCGTTGATTCGCCCCTGGTCCGACAGGGAGACGGCTACACCTTC.

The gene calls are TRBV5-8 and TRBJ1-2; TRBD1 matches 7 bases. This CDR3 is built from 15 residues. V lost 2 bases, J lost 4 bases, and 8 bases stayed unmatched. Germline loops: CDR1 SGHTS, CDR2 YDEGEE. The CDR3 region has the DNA TGTGCCAGCAGCTTTCAGACAGGGACTACCTATGGCTACACCTTC. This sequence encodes CASSFQTGTTYGYTF.

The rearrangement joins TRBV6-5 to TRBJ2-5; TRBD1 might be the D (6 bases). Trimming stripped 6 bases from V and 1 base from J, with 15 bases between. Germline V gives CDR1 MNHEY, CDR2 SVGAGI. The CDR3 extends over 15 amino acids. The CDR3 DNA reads TGTGCCAGCAGCACCCCCAGGGGTGCCCAAGAGACCCAGTACTTC. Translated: CASSTPRGAQETQYF.

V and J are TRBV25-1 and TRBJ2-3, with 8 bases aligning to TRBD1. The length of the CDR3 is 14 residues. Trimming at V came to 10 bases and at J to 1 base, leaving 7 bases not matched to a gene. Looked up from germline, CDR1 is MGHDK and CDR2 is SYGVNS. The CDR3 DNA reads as TGTGCCACCCAGGGGGCACTGGGCACAGATACGCAGTATTTT. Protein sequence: CATQGALGTDTQYF. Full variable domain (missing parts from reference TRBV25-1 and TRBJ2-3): EADIYQTPRYLVIGTGKKITLECSQTMGHDKMYWYQQDPGMELHLIHYSYGVNSTEKGDLSSESTVSRIRTEHFPLTLESARPSHTSQYLCATQGALGTDTQYFGPGTRLTVL.

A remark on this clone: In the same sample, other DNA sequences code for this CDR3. The CDR3 sequence: CASSLEGDTQYF. The DNA of the CDR3 is TGCGCCAGCAGCTTGGAAGGGGACACGCAGTATTTT. The J gene is TRBJ2-3, the V gene TRBV5-1, with D perhaps given as TRBD1 or TRBD2 (5 bases each). The CDR3 spans 12 residues. Germline V CDR1 and CDR2: SGHRS, YFSETQ. Trimming took off 0 bases at V and 9 bases at J, with 8 bases between the two ends.

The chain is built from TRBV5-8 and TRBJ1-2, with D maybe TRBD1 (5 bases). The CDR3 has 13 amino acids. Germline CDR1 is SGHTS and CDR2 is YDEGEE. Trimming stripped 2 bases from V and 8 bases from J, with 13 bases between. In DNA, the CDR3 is TGTGCCAGCAGCTTCCGAGGGGCTGGAGGCTACACCTTC. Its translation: CASSFRGAGGYTF.

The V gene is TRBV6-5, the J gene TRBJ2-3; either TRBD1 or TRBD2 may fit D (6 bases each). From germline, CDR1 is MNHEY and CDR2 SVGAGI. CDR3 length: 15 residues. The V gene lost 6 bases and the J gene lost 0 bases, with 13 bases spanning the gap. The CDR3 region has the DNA TGTGCCAGCAGCGGACGGGGGCCCAGCACAGATACGCAGTATTTT. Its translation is CASSGRGPSTDTQYF.

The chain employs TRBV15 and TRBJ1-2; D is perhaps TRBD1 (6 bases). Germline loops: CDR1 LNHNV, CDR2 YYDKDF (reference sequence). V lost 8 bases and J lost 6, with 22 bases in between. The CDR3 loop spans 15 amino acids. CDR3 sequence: CATAEQGNGEDGYTF. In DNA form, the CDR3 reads TGTGCCACCGCCGAACAGGGAAATGGAGAGGATGGCTACACCTTC.

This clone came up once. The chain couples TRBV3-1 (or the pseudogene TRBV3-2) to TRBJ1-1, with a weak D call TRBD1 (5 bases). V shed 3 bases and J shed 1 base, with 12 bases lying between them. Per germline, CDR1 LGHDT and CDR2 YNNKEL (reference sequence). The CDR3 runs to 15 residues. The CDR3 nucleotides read TGTGCCAGCAGCCACCTTGACAGACCGAACACTGAAGCTTTCTTT. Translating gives CASSHLDRPNTEAFF.

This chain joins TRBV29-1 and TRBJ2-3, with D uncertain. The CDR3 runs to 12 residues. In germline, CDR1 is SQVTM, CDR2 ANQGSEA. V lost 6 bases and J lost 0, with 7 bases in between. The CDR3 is CSVDYSTDTQYF. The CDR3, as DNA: TGCAGCGTGGATTATAGCACAGATACGCAGTATTTT.

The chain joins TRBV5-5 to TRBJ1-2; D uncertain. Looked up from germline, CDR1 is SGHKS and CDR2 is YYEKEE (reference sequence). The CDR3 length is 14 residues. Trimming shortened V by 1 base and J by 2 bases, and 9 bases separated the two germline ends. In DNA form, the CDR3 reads TGTGCCAGCAGCTTGTCGCAGGAAAACTATGGCTACACCTTC. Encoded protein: CASSLSQENYGYTF.

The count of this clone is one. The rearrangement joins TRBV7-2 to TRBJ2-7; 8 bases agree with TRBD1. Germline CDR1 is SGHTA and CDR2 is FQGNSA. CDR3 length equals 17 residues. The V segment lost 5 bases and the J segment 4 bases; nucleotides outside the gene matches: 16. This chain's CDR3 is CASSPYGGQGVPYEQYF. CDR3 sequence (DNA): TGTGCCAGCAGCCCATATGGTGGACAGGGTGTTCCATACGAGCAGTACTTC.

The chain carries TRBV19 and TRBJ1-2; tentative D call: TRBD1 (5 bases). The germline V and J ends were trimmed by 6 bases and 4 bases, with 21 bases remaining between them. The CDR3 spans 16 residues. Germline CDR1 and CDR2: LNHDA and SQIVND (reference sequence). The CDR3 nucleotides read TGTGCCAGTAGCTGGGGCAGGGCGGCTGTCGTCTATGGCTACACCTTC. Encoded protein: CASSWGRAAVVYGYTF.

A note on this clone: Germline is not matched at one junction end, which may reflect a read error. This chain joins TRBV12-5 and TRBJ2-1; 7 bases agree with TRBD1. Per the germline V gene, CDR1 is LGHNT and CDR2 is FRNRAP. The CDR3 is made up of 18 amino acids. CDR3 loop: CASAPGQRSVYSHNEQFF. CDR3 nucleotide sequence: TGTGCTAGTGCCCCGGGACAGCGATCCGTCTACTCCCACAATGAGCAGTTCTTC.

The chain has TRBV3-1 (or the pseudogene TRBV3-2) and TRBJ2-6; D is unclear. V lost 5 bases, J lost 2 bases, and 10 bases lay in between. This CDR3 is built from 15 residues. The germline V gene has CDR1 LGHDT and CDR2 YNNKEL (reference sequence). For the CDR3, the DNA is TGTGCCAGCAGCTTCCCGAGGACTGGGGCCAACGTCCTGACTTTC. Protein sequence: CASSFPRTGANVLTF.

The CDR3 protein is CASSRLSLGLADQAKNIQYF. As DNA, the CDR3 is TGTGCCAGCAGCCGGCTTTCCCTGGGACTAGCTGATCAAGCCAAAAACATTCAGTACTTC. V gene TRBV2 combines with J gene TRBJ2-4; 9 positions match TRBD2. The V gene's germline CDR1 is SNHLY and CDR2 FYNNEI. This CDR3 has 20 residues. With V trimmed by 6 bases and J by 0 bases, 18 bases remained unmatched. The full variable domain, with the rest looked up from reference TRBV2 and TRBJ2-4, is EPEVTQTPSHQVTQMGQEVILRCVPISNHLYFYWYRQILGQKVEFLVSFYNNEISEKSEIFDDQFSVERPDGSNFTLKIRSTKLEDSAMYFCASSRLSLGLADQAKNIQYFGAGTRLSVL.

CDR3 sequence (DNA): TGCAGCGTTGGTCAGCAGGGGATGAATGAGCAGTTCTTC. This sequence encodes CSVGQQGMNEQFF. The V call is TRBV29-1, the J call TRBJ2-1; a possible D gene is TRBD1 (6 bases). CDR1 and CDR2 (germline): SQVTM, ANQGSEA. The CDR3 loop spans 13 amino acids. V was trimmed by 4 bases and J by 7 bases, leaving 14 bases between them.

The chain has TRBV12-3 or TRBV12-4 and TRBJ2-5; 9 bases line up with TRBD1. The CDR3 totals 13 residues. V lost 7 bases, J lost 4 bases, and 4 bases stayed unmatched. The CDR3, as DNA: TGTGCCAGCACCTGGGACAGGGCAGAGACCCAGTACTTC. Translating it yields CASTWDRAETQYF.

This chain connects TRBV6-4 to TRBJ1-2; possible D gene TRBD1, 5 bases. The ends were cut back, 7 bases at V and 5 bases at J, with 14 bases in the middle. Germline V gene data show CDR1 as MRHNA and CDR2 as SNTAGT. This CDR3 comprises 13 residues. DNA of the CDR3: TGTGCCAGCAACCAAGGGGAAGGGTATGGCTACACCTTC. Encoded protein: CASNQGEGYGYTF.

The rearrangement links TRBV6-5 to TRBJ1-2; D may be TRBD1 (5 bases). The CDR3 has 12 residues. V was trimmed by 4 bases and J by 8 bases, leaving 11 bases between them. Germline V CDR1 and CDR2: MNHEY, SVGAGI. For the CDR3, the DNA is TGTGCCAGCAGTTCAGCAGGGTGGGGCTACACCTTC. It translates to CASSSAGWGYTF.